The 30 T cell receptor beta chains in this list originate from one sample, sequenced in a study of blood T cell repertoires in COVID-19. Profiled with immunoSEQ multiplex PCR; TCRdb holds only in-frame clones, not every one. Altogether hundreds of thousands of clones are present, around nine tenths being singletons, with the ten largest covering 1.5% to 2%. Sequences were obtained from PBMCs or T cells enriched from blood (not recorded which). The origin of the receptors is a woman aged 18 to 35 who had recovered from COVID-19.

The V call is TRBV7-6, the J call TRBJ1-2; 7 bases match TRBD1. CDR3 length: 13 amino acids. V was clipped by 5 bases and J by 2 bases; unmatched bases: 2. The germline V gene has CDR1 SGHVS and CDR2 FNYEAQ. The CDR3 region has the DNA TGTGCCAGCAGCCCGACAGGGAACTATGGCTACACCTTC. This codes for CASSPTGNYGYTF.

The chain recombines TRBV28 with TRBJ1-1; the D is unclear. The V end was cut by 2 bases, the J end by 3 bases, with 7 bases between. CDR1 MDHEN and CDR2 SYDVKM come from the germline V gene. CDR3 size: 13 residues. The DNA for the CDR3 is TGTGCCAGCAGTTTAGCCAGTCACACTGAAGCTTTCTTT. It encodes CASSLASHTEAFF.

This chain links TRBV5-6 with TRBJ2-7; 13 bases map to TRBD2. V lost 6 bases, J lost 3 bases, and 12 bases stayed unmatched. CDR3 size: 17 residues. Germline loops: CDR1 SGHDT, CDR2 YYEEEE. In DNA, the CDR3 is TGTGCCAGCACTCCCGGACTAGCGGGAGCCATGAGCTACGAGCAGTACTTC. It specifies CASTPGLAGAMSYEQYF.

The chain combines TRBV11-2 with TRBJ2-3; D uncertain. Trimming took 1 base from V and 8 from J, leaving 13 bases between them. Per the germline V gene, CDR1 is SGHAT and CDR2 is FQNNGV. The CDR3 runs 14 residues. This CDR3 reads CASSLVRASGTQYF. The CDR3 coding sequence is TGTGCCAGCAGCTTAGTTCGTGCGTCGGGTACGCAGTATTTT.

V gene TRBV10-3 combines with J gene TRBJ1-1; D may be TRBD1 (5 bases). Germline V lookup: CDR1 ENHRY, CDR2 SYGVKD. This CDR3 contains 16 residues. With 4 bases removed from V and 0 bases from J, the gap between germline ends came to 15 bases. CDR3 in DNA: TGTGCCATCAGTGCCTATGGGGGGGTCATGAACACTGAAGCTTTCTTT. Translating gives CAISAYGGVMNTEAFF.

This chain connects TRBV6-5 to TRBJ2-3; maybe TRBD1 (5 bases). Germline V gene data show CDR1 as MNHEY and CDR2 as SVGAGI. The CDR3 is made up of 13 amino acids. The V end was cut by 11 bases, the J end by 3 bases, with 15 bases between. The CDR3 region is CAAHGAPTDTQYF. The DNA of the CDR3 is TGTGCCGCCCATGGGGCGCCAACAGATACGCAGTATTTT.

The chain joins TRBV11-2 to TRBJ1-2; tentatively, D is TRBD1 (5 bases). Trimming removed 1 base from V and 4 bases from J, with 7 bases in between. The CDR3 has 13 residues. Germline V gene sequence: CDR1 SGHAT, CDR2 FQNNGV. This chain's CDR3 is CASSLVQGYGYTF. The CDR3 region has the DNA TGTGCCAGCAGCTTAGTGCAGGGCTATGGCTACACCTTC.

The chain's CDR3 is CASSLFLGHNNSPLHF. The DNA for the CDR3 is TGTGCCAGCAGTTTATTCTTGGGACATAATAATTCACCCCTCCACTTT. The V call is TRBV28, the J call TRBJ1-6; a possible D gene is TRBD1 (6 bases). This CDR3 spans 16 amino acids. In germline, CDR1 is MDHEN, CDR2 SYDVKM. The ends were cut back, 1 base at V and 5 bases at J, with 12 bases in the middle.

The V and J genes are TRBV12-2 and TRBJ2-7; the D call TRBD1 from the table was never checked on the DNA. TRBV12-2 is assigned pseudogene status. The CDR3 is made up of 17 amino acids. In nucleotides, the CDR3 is TGTGCAAGTCGCTACCGCAGGGGGGAACCCTCCTCCTACGAGCAGTACTTC. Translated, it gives CASRYRRGEPSSYEQYF.

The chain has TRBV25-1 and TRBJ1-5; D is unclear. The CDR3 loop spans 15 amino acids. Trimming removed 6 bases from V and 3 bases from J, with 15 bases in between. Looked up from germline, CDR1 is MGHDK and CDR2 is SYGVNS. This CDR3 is CASSRGDWVNQPQHF. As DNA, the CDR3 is TGTGCCAGCAGCCGCGGGGATTGGGTCAATCAGCCCCAGCATTTT.

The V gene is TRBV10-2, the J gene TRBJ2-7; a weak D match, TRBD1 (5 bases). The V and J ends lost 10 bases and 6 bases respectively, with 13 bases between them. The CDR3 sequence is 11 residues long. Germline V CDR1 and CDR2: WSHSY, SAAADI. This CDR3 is CATRQGSEQYF. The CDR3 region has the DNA TGCGCCACCCGCCAGGGCAGCGAGCAGTACTTC.

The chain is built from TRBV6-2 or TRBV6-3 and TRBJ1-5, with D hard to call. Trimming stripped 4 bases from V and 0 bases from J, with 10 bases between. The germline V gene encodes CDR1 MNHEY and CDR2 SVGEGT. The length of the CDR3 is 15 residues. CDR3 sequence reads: CASSSSGNSNQPQHF. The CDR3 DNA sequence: TGTGCCAGCAGTTCGTCGGGAAATAGCAATCAGCCCCAGCATTTT.

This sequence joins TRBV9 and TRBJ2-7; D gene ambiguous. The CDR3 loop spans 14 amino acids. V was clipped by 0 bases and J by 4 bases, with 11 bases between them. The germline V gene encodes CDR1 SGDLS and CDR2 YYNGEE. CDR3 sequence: CASSVAETNYEQYF. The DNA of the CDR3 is TGTGCCAGCAGCGTAGCTGAGACAAATTACGAGCAGTACTTC.

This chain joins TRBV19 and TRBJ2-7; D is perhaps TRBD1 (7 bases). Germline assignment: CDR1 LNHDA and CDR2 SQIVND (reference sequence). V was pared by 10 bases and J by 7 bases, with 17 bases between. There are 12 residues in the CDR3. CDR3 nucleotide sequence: TGTGCCACCAGGCCAGGGGGGAGAGAGCAGTACTTC. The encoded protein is CATRPGGREQYF.

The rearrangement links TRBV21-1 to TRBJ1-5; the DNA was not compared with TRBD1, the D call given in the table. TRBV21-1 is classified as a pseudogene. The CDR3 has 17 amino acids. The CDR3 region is CASSKSYYRGRNQPQHF. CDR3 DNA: TGTGCCAGCAGCAAAAGCTACTACAGGGGGAGAAATCAGCCCCAGCATTTT.

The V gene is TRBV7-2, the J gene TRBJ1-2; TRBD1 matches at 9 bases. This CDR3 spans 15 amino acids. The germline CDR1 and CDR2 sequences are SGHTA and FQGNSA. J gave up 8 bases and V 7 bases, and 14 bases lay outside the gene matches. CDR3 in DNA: TGTGCCAGCACCATGACAGGGGGTTACACAGGGGGCTACACCTTC. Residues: CASTMTGGYTGGYTF.

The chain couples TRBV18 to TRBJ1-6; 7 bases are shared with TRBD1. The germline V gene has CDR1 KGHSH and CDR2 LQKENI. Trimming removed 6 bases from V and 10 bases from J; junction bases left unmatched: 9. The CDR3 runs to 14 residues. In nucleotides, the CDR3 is TGTGCCAGCTCCCCCCAGAGGGGGCAGTCACCCCTCCACTTT. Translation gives CASSPQRGQSPLHF.

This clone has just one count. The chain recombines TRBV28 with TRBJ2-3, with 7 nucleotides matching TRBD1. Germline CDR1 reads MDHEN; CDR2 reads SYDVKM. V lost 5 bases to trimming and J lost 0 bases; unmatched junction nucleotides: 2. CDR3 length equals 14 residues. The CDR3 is CASSRDSSTDTQYF. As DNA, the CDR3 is TGTGCCAGCAGTCGGGACAGCAGCACAGATACGCAGTATTTT.

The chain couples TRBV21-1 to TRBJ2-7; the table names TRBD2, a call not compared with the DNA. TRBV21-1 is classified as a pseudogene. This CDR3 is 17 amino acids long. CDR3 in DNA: TGTGCCAGCAGCAAAGTACGGAGTCTGAAGAGCTCCTACGAGCAGTACTTC. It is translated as CASSKVRSLKSSYEQYF.

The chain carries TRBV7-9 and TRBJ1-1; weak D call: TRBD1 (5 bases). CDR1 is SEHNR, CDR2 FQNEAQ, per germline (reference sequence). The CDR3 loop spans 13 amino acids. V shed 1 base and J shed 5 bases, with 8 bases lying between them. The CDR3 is CASSLGGRTEAFF. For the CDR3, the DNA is TGTGCCAGCAGCTTAGGGGGGAGGACTGAAGCTTTCTTT. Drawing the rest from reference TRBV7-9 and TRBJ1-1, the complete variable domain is DTGVSQNPRHKITKRGQNVTFRCDPISEHNRLYWYRQTLGQGPEFLTYFQNEAQLEKSRLLSDRFSAERPKGSFSTLEIQRTEQGDSAMYLCASSLGGRTEAFFGQGTRLTVV.

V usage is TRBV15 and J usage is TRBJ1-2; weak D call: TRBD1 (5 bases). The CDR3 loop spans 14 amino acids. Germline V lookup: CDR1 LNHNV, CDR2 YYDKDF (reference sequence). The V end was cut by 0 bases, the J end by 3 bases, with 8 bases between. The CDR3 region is CATSRDQGHYGYTF. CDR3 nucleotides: TGTGCCACCAGCAGAGATCAGGGCCACTATGGCTACACCTTC.

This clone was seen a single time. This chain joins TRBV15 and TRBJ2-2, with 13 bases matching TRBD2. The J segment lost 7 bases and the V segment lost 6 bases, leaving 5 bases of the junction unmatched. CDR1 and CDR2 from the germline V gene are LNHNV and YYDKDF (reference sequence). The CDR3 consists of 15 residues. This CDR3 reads CATSKGLAGHGELFF. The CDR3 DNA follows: TGTGCCACCAGTAAGGGACTAGCGGGACACGGGGAGCTGTTTTTT.

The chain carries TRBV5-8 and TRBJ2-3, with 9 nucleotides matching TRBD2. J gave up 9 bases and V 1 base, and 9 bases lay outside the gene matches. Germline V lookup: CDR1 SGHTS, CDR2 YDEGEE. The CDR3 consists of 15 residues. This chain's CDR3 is CASSLKRGARPTQYF. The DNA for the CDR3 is TGTGCCAGCAGCTTGAAGCGGGGGGCCCGGCCGACGCAGTATTTT.

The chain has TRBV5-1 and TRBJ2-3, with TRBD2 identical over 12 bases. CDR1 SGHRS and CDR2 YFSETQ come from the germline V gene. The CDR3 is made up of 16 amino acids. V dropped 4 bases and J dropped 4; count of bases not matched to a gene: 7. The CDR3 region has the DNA TGCGCCAGCAGCGCGGAACTAGCGGGAGGTTCAGATACGCAGTATTTT. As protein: CASSAELAGGSDTQYF.

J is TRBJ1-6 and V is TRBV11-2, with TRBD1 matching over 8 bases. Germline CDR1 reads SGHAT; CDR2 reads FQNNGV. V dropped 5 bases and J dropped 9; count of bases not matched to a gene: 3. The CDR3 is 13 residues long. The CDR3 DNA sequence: TGTGCCAGCAGCAGGGACAGGTTTTCACCCCTCCACTTT. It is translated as CASSRDRFSPLHF.

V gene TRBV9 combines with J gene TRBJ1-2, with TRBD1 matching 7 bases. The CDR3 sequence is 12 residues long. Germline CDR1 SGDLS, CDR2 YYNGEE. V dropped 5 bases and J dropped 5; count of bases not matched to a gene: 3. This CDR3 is CASRARGYGYTF. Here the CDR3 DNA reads TGTGCCAGCAGGGCCAGGGGGTATGGCTACACCTTC. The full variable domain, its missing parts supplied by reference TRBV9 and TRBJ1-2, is DSGVTQTPKHLITATGQRVTLRCSPRSGDLSVYWYQQSLDQGLQFLIQYYNGEERAKGNILERFSAQQFPDLHSELNLSSLELGDSALYFCASRARGYGYTFGSGTRLTVV.

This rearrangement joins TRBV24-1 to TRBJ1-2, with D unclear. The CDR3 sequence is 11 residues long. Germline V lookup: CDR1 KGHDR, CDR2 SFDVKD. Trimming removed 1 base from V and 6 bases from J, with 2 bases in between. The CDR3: CATSDFNGYTF. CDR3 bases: TGTGCCACCAGTGATTTTAATGGCTACACCTTC.

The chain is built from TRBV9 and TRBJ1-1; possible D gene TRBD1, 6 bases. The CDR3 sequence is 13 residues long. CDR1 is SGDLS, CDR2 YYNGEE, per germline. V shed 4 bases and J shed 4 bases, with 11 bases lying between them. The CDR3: CASSSRGGTEAFF. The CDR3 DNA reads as TGTGCCAGCAGCTCAAGGGGGGGCACTGAAGCTTTCTTT.

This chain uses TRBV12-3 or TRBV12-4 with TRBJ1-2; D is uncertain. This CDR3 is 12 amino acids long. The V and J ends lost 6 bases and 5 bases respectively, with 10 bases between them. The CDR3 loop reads CASSSSGYGYTF. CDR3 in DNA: TGTGCCAGCAGCAGTAGCGGTTATGGCTACACCTTC.

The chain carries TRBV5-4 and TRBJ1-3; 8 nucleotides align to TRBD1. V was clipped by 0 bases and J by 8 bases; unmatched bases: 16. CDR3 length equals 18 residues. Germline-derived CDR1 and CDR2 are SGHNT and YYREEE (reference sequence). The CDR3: CASSLGGQGSSPRHTIYF. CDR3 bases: TGTGCCAGCAGCTTGGGAGGACAGGGTTCCAGCCCCAGGCACACCATATATTTT. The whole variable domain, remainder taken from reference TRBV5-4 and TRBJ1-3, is ETGVTQSPTHLIKTRGQQVTLRCSSQSGHNTVSWYQQALGQGPQFIFQYYREEENGRGNFPPRFSGLQFPNYSSELNVNALELDDSALYLCASSLGGQGSSPRHTIYFGEGSWLTVV.